This T cell receptor beta chain is drawn from a study of cytomegalovirus exposure and HLA in healthy donors. With 60 Vbeta and 13 Jbeta primers, the PCR was carried out. Sequencing used immunoSEQ multiplex PCR; TCRdb keeps in-frame clones, though not all of them. In the table there are 150,000 to 200,000 clones, 65% to 85% of which are singletons. The sequencing input was PBMCs. The TCR originated in a girl aged 5 to 17 in good health and CMV-seropositive.

The chain's CDR3 is CASRFKGGARLSKGDTEAFF. In nucleotides, the CDR3 is TGTGCCAGCAGATTTAAGGGGGGGGCCCGGCTATCCAAAGGGGACACTGAAGCTTTCTTT. The V and J genes are TRBV27 and TRBJ1-1; a weak D match, TRBD1 (6 bases). The V gene lost 6 bases and the J gene lost 3 bases, with 32 bases spanning the gap. Looked up from germline, CDR1 is MNHEY and CDR2 is SMNVEV (reference sequence). This CDR3 has 20 amino acids.